The sequence of this T cell receptor beta chain was determined in a study of blood T cell repertoires in COVID-19. Germline assignment: CDR1 SGDLS and CDR2 YYNGEE. Trimming took off 4 bases at V and 4 bases at J, with 18 bases between the two ends. There are 16 residues in the CDR3. This clone was counted a single time. Cohorts were determined from participant-reported clinical history. Cohort 3 donors counted as recovered after two negative PCRs, clearance, or resolved symptoms. The repertoire was sequenced with immunoSEQ multiplex PCR; TCRdb's copy has only in-frame clones and lacks some. The top ten clones hold roughly a tenth of a sample with approximately 330,000 clones, nearly 90% of them seen once.

This rearrangement joins TRBV9 to TRBJ2-1, with a weak D call TRBD2 (5 bases). The sequenced sample was PBMCs or T cells enriched from blood (not recorded which). The clonotype was recovered from a woman in her twenties or thirties who had recovered from COVID-19. CDR3 nucleotides: TGTGCCAGCAGCACCCAACCCGTACTAGGGTACAATGAGCAGTTCTTC. Its protein product is CASSTQPVLGYNEQFF.